Only a few counts were recorded for the clone carrying this T cell receptor (beta chain). Its target is not known. The sample originates from a study of T cell responses to AZD1222 COVID-19 vaccine. Study-wide results and caveats: Clonal diversity was possibly underestimated; the donors were predominantly white British and more often female.

Assay: immunoSEQ multiplex PCR; the TCRdb copy retains only in-frame clones and omits some. The table includes approximately 120,000 clones, about 85% detected once. The V end lost 3 bases, the J end lost 3 bases, and 14 bases lay between the germline ends. Germline-derived CDR1 and CDR2 are LGHNA and YNFKEQ. The CDR3 consists of 15 residues. The specimen was peripheral blood, collected on day 0 of AZD1222 vaccination. The sequence came from an adult in good health. This sequence joins TRBV4-2 and TRBJ1-1; D remains unclear. CDR3 DNA: TGTGCCAGCAGCCACGAGGATAGTAAGGACACTGAAGCTTTCTTT. As protein: CASSHEDSKDTEAFF.